This T cell receptor (beta chain) was identified in a study of technical replicates of blood from a handful of donors. The V gene lost 7 bases and the J gene lost 0 bases, with 16 bases spanning the gap. This CDR3 comprises 15 residues. Germline CDR1 is SGDLS and CDR2 is YYNGEE. Produced via immunoSEQ multiplex PCR; TCRdb's table is partial and in-frame only. The table shows about 73,000 clones, with approximately 93% occurring only once. The chain recombines TRBV9 with TRBJ1-1; maybe TRBD1 (6 bases). The sequence was obtained from a human donor in good health. The sequenced sample consisted of T cells isolated from PBMCs. The chain's CDR3 is CASAPGGAMNTEAFF. For the CDR3, the DNA is TGTGCCAGCGCACCGGGGGGGGCCATGAACACTGAAGCTTTCTTT.